The rows below give T cell receptor beta chains drawn from one sample of a study of cytomegalovirus exposure and HLA in healthy donors. The method was immunoSEQ multiplex PCR; TCRdb's version includes in-frame clones alone and lacks a portion of them. The repertoire holds over 120,000 clones, with around four fifths as singletons. The sequenced sample was PBMCs. The receptors were gathered from a female donor in good health and CMV-seronegative. CDR3s include the opening cysteine and the closing phenylalanine or tryptophan. Fields, in order: CDR3 length, V gene, J gene, clone size, D gene, CDR3 DNA, CDR3 protein. A D gene is named only where the DNA matches it firmly. Not every row has a clone size; where given, it reads once, few, many or a size class.

12	TRBV29-1	TRBJ1-2	once	-	TGCAGCGTACGGGATTCTCCCCGGGGCTACACCTTC	CSVRDSPRGYTF
14	TRBV15	TRBJ2-1	-	-	TGTGCCACCAGCCTTCGCAGCAAACAGAATGAGCAGTTCTTC	CATSLRSKQNEQFF
16	TRBV27	TRBJ2-5	once	TRBD1	TGTGCCAGCAGTCCGACTTCAGGGGGCGGCAGAATCACCCAGTACTTC	CASSPTSGGGRITQYF
15	TRBV6-1	TRBJ2-7	-	-	TGTGCCAGCAGTGAGTACAGGCTCCCCTCCTACGAGCAGTACTTC	CASSEYRLPSYEQYF
16	TRBV18	TRBJ1-1	-	-	TGTGCCAGCTCACCATCCACTGTACGTATGAACACTGAAGCTTTCTTT	CASSPSTVRMNTEAFF
14	TRBV28	TRBJ2-3	-	-	TGTGCCAGCAGGTTTGGGGACTCTACAGATACGCAGTATTTT	CASRFGDSTDTQYF
13	TRBV5-3	TRBJ1-5	-	-	TGTGCCAGAAGCCCGGAAGGGGAACGGCCCCAGCATTTT	CARSPEGERPQHF
16	TRBV27	TRBJ1-1	once	TRBD1	TGTGCCAGCAGTTTAAGTTACCGACAGGGGAGCACTGAAGCTTTCTTT	CASSLSYRQGSTEAFF
15	TRBV6-1	TRBJ1-3	-	-	TGTGCCAGCAGTGCGTCAGGGAACCCTGGAAACACCATATATTTT	CASSASGNPGNTIYF
16	TRBV27	TRBJ2-2	-	-	TGTGCCAGCAGTTTATCTCGGAGGGTGAACACCGGGGAGCTGTTTTTT	CASSLSRRVNTGELFF
14	TRBV13	TRBJ1-1	-	-	TGTGCCAGCAGCTCGACAGATTGGGACACTGAAGCTTTCTTT	CASSSTDWDTEAFF
16	TRBV27	TRBJ2-1	-	TRBD1	TGTGCCAGCAGTCCGCGACAGGGGATATTCTACAATGAGCAGTTCTTC	CASSPRQGIFYNEQFF
14	TRBV30	TRBJ2-2	-	-	TGTGCCTGGAGTAGGGACTTGAGTGCTGGGGAGCTGTTTTTT	CAWSRDLSAGELFF
15	TRBV6-1	TRBJ2-7	-	-	TGTGCCAGCAGTGAGAGGGGGGGAGTGGTCTACGAGCAGTACTTC	CASSERGGVVYEQYF
13	TRBV29-1	TRBJ2-2	-	TRBD1	TGCAGCGTGGTGGGACAGCACACCGGGGAGCTGTTTTTT	CSVVGQHTGELFF
17	TRBV7-9	TRBJ2-2	-	TRBD2	TGTGCCAGCAGCCCCCTAGCGGGAGTTATTGTCACCGGGGAGCTGTTTTTT	CASSPLAGVIVTGELFF
19	TRBV5-4	TRBJ2-6	-	TRBD2	TGTGCCAGCAGCTCAGCCATAGCGGGGGCCGGCTCTGGGGCCAACGTCCTGACTTTC	CASSSAIAGAGSGANVLTF
15	TRBV28	TRBJ1-5	-	-	TGTGCCATCCAAAGAAGCCCAGGGAACAATCAGCCCCAGCATTTT	CAIQRSPGNNQPQHF
15	TRBV7-7	TRBJ2-2	-	TRBD1	TGTGCCACGAAGGAAGGGGGCGAAGTGGCCGGGGAGCTGTTTTTT	CATKEGGEVAGELFF
15	TRBV5-1	TRBJ2-2	few	-	TGCGCCAGCAGCTTGGCTATGGGAGGCACCGGGGAGCTGTTTTTT	CASSLAMGGTGELFF
16	TRBV9	TRBJ1-2	-	-	TGTGCCAGCAGCGTAGGAGTCAATAACCGGGACTATGGCTACACCTTC	CASSVGVNNRDYGYTF
15	TRBV28	TRBJ1-1	-	-	TGTGCCAGCAGTCCTCCTACCCCATTGAACACTGAAGCTTTCTTT	CASSPPTPLNTEAFF
13	TRBV7-9	TRBJ2-3	-	-	TGTTCCAGCAGCTTAAGAGACACAGATACGCAGTATTTT	CSSSLRDTDTQYF
16	TRBV6-6	TRBJ1-1	few	TRBD1	TGTGCCAGCACCTCAGGGGTCAGGGGGCTGAGCACTGAAGCTTTCTTT	CASTSGVRGLSTEAFF
14	TRBV6-5	TRBJ1-5	-	-	TGTGCCAGCAGTCAAAGGGGCGGCAATCAGCCCCAGCATTTT	CASSQRGGNQPQHF
15	TRBV27	TRBJ2-1	-	-	TGTGCCAGCAGTTTTTGGGACTCAACAACCAATGAGCAGTTCTTC	CASSFWDSTTNEQFF
15	TRBV5-6	TRBJ1-2	-	-	TGTGCCAGCAGCGCAAATTTATTCACCCTGAGAGGCTACACCTTC	CASSANLFTLRGYTF
12	TRBV19	TRBJ2-7	-	-	TGTTCGGGGGGGACAGAAGTCTACGAGCAGTACTTC	CSGGTEVYEQYF
11	TRBV20-1	TRBJ1-2	once	-	TGCAGTGCTAGAGGGGGCGGTGGCTACACCTTC	CSARGGGGYTF
14	TRBV6-5	TRBJ1-6	-	-	TGTGCCAGCAGTTTGGGGCAGGGAAAAATGCCCCTCCACTTT	CASSLGQGKMPLHF
15	TRBV11-2	TRBJ1-4	-	-	TGTGCCAGCAGCCAAACAGGGTGGGTTAATGAAAAACTGTTTTTT	CASSQTGWVNEKLFF
15	TRBV5-4	TRBJ2-6	-	-	TGTGCCAGCAGTGATAGTATCTCTGGGGCCAACGTCCTGACTTTC	CASSDSISGANVLTF
15	TRBV15	TRBJ1-2	-	-	TGTGCCACCAGCCCGCGGGGTAGGCAGCCCTATGGCTACACCTTC	CATSPRGRQPYGYTF
14	TRBV6-1	TRBJ1-5	few	-	TGTGCCAGCACTCCCCCAGGGAGCAATCAGCCCCAGCATTTT	CASTPPGSNQPQHF
14	TRBV10-1	TRBJ2-3	once	TRBD2	TGCGCCAGCAGCACGACTAGCCCCAGTGATACGCAGTATTTT	CASSTTSPSDTQYF